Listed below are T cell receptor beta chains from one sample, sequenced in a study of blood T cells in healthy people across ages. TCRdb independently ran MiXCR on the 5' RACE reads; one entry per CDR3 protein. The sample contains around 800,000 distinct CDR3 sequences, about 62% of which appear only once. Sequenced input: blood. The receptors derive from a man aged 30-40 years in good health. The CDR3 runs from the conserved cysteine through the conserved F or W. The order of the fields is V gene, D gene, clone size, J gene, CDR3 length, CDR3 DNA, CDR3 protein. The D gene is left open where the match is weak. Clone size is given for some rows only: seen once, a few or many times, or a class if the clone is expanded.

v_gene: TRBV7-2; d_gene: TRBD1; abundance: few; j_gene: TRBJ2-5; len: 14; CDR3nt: TGTGCCAGCACCCGACAGGGGGCGGGAGAGACCCAGTACTTC; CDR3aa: CASTRQGAGETQYF
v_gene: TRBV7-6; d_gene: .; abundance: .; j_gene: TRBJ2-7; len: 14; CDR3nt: TGTGCCAGCAGCTCGACAGTAATGACCTACGAGCAGTACTTC; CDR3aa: CASSSTVMTYEQYF
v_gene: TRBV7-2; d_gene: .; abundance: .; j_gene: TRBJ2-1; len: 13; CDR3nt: TGTGCCAGCAGCCTAGAAGGGGTCAATGAGCAGTTCTTC; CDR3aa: CASSLEGVNEQFF
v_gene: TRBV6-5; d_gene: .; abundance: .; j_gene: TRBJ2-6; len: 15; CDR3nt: TGTGCCAGCAGTACAATCCAATCGGGGGCCAACGTCCTGACTTTC; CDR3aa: CASSTIQSGANVLTF
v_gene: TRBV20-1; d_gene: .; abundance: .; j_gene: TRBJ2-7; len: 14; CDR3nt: TGCAGTGCCCGAGGGGGAGGGGACGTCTACGAGCAGTACTTC; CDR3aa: CSARGGGDVYEQYF
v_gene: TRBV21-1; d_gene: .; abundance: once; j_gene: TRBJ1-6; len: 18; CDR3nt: TGTGCCAGCAGCAAATGTGACCGAGACCGTCGGAATAATTCACCCCTCCACTTT; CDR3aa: CASSKCDRDRRNNSPLHF
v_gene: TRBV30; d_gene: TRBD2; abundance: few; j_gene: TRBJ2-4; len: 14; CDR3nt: TGTGCCTGGAGTGTGGGACTAGCTCAAAACATTCAGTACTTC; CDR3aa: CAWSVGLAQNIQYF
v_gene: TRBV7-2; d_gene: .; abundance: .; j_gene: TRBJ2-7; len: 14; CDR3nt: TGTGCCAGCAGCTTAGATCGGGGTTACTACGAGCAGTACTTC; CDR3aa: CASSLDRGYYEQYF
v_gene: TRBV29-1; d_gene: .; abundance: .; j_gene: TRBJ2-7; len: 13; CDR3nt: TGCAGCGTTGGCAGGGAATTTTCCTACGAGCAGTACTTC; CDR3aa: CSVGREFSYEQYF
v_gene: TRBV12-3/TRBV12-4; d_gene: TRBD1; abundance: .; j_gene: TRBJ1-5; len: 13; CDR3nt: TGTGCCAGCAGTTCACAGGGGGTTCAGCCCCAGCATTTT; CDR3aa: CASSSQGVQPQHF
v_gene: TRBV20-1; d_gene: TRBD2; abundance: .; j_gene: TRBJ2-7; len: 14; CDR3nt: TGCAGTGCTAGAGATGGGACTAGCGGGGACGAGCAGTACTTC; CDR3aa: CSARDGTSGDEQYF
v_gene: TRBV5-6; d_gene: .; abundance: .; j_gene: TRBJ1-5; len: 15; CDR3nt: TGTGCCAGCAGCTTGACTCCCGGGGGCAATCAGCCCCAGCATTTT; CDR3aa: CASSLTPGGNQPQHF
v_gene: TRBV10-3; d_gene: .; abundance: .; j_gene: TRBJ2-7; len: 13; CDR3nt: TGTGCCACTTGTACCGGACAGTCCTACGAGCAGTACTTC; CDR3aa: CATCTGQSYEQYF
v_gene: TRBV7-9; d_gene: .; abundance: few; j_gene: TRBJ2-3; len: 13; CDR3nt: TGTGCCAGCAGCTTGTCTCTTGTAGATACGCAGTATTTT; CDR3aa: CASSLSLVDTQYF
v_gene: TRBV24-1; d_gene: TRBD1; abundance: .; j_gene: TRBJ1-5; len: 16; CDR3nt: TGTGCCACCAGTGAATTGGGACAGACCAGCAATCAGCCCCAGCATTTT; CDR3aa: CATSELGQTSNQPQHF
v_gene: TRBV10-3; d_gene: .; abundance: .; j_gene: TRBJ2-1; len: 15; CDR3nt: TGTGCCATCAGTGTGGCCGGGGGGCAATACAATGAGCAGTTCTTC; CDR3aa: CAISVAGGQYNEQFF
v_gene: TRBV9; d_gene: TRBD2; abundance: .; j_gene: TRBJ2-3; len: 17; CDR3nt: TGTGCCAGCAGCGTAGTTCCAGCGGGGGGATCTAGGGATACGCAGTATTTT; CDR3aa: CASSVVPAGGSRDTQYF
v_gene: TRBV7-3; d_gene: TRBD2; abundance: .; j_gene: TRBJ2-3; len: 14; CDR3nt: TGTGCCAGCAGCCCAGGACTAGTCGCAGATACGCAGTATTTT; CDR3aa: CASSPGLVADTQYF
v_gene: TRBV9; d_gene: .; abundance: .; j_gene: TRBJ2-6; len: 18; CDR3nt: TGTGACAGCAGCCCGAGGAACAGGGCAAACTCTGGGGCCAACGTCCTGACTTTC; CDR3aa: CDSSPRNRANSGANVLTF
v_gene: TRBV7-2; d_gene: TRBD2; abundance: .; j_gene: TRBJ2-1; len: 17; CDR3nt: TGTGCCAGCAGCACACCCGCGGGACTACCCCAATACAATGAGCAGTTCTTC; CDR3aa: CASSTPAGLPQYNEQFF
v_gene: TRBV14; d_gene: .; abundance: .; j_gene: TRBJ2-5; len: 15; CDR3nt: TGTGCCAGCAGCCAAACTCAGGGGAACAAAGAGACCCAGTACTTC; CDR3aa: CASSQTQGNKETQYF
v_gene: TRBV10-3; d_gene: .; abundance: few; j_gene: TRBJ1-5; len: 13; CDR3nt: TGTGCCATCAGGGAGGATGGGAATCAGCCCCAGCATTTT; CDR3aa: CAIREDGNQPQHF
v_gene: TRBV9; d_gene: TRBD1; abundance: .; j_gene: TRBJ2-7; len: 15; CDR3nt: TGTGCCAGCAGCGGCTCCGGGACAGGGTCCTACGAGCAGTACTTC; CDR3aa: CASSGSGTGSYEQYF
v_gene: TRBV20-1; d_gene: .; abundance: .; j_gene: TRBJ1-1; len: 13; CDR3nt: TGCAGTGCTAGAGATTTAGGTAACACTGAAGCTTTCTTT; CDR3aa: CSARDLGNTEAFF
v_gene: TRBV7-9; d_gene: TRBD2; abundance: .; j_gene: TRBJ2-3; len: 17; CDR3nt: TGTGCCAGCAGCCCAAGAGTGGCGGGGGGGCCCACAGATACGCAGTATTTT; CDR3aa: CASSPRVAGGPTDTQYF
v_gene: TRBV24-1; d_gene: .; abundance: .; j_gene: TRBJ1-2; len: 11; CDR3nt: TGTGCCACCAGTGATGCTGACGGCTACACCTTC; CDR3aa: CATSDADGYTF
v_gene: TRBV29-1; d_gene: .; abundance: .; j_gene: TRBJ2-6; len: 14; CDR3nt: TGCAGCGTTGAGGGGCCCTCTGGGGCCAACGTCCTGACTTTC; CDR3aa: CSVEGPSGANVLTF